This TCR beta chain was sequenced in a study of T cell repertoires in cytomegalovirus infection. Study details: CMV infection and matching HLA type were both indicated by public TCR beta signatures.

In TCRdb, the reads were re-called with MiXCR into one record per CDR3 protein. The repertoire holds a few hundred thousand distinct CDR3 sequences, with 9.5% as singletons. J gave up 2 bases and V 5 bases, and 8 bases lay outside the gene matches. The germline V gene encodes CDR1 SGHTA and CDR2 FQGTGA. The CDR3 consists of 17 residues. Sequenced sample: PBMCs. The clonotype originates from a human donor in good health (CMV status not recorded). Some clones in this sample may be carry-over from other donors' samples. The rearrangement joins TRBV7-3 to TRBJ2-5, with TRBD2 matching over 13 bases. The CDR3, as DNA: TGTGCCAGCAGCCCGACCGGACTAGCGGGAGCACAAGAGACCCAGTACTTC. Its protein is CASSPTGLAGAQETQYF.